The 2 T cell receptor beta chains below all came from one sample that was sequenced in a study of blood T cells in healthy people across ages. The use of a sample-barcoded 5' primer and a J-beta primer mix characterized a second PCR of roughly 6 to 11 cycles. TCRdb reprocessed the 5' RACE reads via MiXCR and lists one record per CDR3 protein. The sample gives 850,000 to 1,100,000 distinct CDR3 sequences, approximately 38% of which show up once; around 13% is in the top ten. The specimen sequenced was blood. The receptor source for this set is a man between 18 and 29 years old in good health.

The V call is TRBV12-3 or TRBV12-4, the J call TRBJ2-7; TRBD1 matches 7 bases. The V segment lost 6 bases and the J segment 3 bases; nucleotides outside the gene matches: 11. The CDR3 is made up of 15 amino acids. Here the CDR3 reads CASSPTGATNYEQYF. The CDR3 DNA sequence: TGTGCCAGCAGCCCCACAGGGGCCACCAACTACGAGCAGTACTTC.

V usage is TRBV28 and J usage is TRBJ2-5; a weak D match, TRBD2 (6 bases). Trimming left V 5 bases short and J 11 bases short, with 24 bases between. Germline-derived CDR1 and CDR2 are MDHEN and SYDVKM. The CDR3 sequence is 15 residues long. DNA of the CDR3: TGTGCCAGCAGTCCCCGTCAGGGAGGCTACAATGAGCAGTACTTC. It encodes CASSPRQGGYNEQYF.